The 8 T cell receptor beta chains below come from one sample, sequenced in a study of cytomegalovirus exposure and HLA in healthy donors. Both 60 Vbeta primers and 13 Jbeta primers went into the PCR. Some clones are missing from TCRdb's copy, which holds only in-frame ones; the method was immunoSEQ multiplex PCR. Counted here are about 130,000 clones, 70% to 85% occurring once; the ten biggest clones make up 2.5% to 3.5%. Sequenced sample: PBMCs. Receptor source: a woman aged 45-65 years in good health and CMV-seronegative.

The chain employs TRBV9 and TRBJ1-6; TRBD1 agrees at 7 bases. Germline trimming cut 0 bases from V and 8 bases from J; bases unmatched to any gene: 5. CDR3 length: 15 residues. Germline lookup yields CDR1 SGDLS and CDR2 YYNGEE. The CDR3 DNA sequence: TGTGCCAGCAGCGTAGGAGGGGGCTCGGATTCACCCCTCCACTTT. Its translation is CASSVGGGSDSPLHF. Full variable domain (remainder filled in from reference TRBV9 and TRBJ1-6): DSGVTQTPKHLITATGQRVTLRCSPRSGDLSVYWYQQSLDQGLQFLIQYYNGEERAKGNILERFSAQQFPDLHSELNLSSLELGDSALYFCASSVGGGSDSPLHFGNGTRLTVT.

This chain joins TRBV2 and TRBJ2-5, with TRBD2 matching over 11 bases. The CDR3 spans 16 residues. The V and J ends lost 7 bases and 2 bases, in that order; junction bases with no gene match: 9. CDR1 and CDR2 from the germline V gene are SNHLY and FYNNEI. CDR3 sequence reads: CASKLAGDYTQETQYF. The CDR3 DNA follows: TGTGCCAGCAAACTAGCGGGAGATTATACTCAAGAGACCCAGTACTTC.

This chain links TRBV28 with TRBJ1-1; 7 nucleotides agree with TRBD1. This CDR3 spans 14 amino acids. V shed 3 bases and J 6 bases; nucleotides not matched to a gene: 7. Per germline, CDR1 MDHEN and CDR2 SYDVKM. CDR3 region: CASSLTGWEAEAFF. The DNA for the CDR3 is TGTGCCAGCAGTTTGACAGGGTGGGAAGCTGAAGCTTTCTTT.

The chain combines TRBV4-2 with TRBJ1-2; possible D gene TRBD1, 6 bases. Germline V gene sequence: CDR1 LGHNA, CDR2 YNFKEQ. Trimming pared 0 bases from V and 5 bases from J, leaving 13 bases between. The CDR3 has 15 amino acids. The CDR3 DNA sequence: TGTGCCAGCAGCCAAGAGGAGGGGGAGGGGTATGGCTACACCTTC. Its translation: CASSQEEGEGYGYTF.

The chain combines TRBV29-1 with TRBJ2-7, with 11 positions matching TRBD1. Trimming at V came to 6 bases and at J to 2 bases, leaving 3 bases not matched to a gene. The CDR3 has 13 residues. In germline, CDR1 is SQVTM, CDR2 ANQGSEA. The CDR3 DNA is TGCAGCGTCCCGGGACAGGGGGCCTACGAGCAGTACTTC. Amino acids: CSVPGQGAYEQYF.

This chain links TRBV7-8 with TRBJ2-5; 11 nucleotides align to TRBD2. Germline CDR1 SGHVS, CDR2 FQNEAQ. V shed 7 bases, J shed 3 bases, and the junction held 10 bases outside the gene matches. CDR3 length: 16 residues. The CDR3 sequence is CASTREVGLAEETQYF. In DNA form, the CDR3 reads TGTGCCAGCACCCGAGAGGTGGGACTAGCGGAAGAGACCCAGTACTTC.

This clone was recorded a few times. V is TRBV6-1 and J is TRBJ2-7, with D possibly matching TRBD1 (6 bases). This CDR3 is built from 14 residues. V was cut by 5 bases and J by 4 bases, with 15 bases left in between. Germline CDR1 and CDR2: MNHNS and SASEGT. The CDR3 nucleotides read TGTGCCAGCAGTTTCCGACAGGTCTTGTACGAGCAGTACTTC. As protein: CASSFRQVLYEQYF.

The chain uses TRBV6-1 and TRBJ2-6; D is perhaps TRBD2 (5 bases). V was trimmed by 6 bases and J by 2 bases, leaving 11 bases between them. The CDR3 has 15 residues. Per germline, CDR1 MNHNS and CDR2 SASEGT. CDR3 protein: CASSLTRAGANVLTF. CDR3 DNA: TGTGCCAGCAGCCTCACGAGGGCTGGGGCCAACGTCCTGACTTTC.